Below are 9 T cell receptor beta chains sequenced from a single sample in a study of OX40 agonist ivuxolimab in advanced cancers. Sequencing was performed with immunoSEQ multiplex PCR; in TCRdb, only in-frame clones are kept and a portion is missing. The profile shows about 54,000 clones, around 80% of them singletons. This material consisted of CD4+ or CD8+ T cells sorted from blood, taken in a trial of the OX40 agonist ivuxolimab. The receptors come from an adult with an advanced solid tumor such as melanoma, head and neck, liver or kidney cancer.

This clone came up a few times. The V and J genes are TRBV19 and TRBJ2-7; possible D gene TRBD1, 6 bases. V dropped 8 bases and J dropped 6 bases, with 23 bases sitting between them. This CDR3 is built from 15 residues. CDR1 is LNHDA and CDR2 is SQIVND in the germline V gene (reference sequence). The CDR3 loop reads CASGSRQGRLGEQYF. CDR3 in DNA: TGTGCCAGTGGTTCCCGTCAGGGGCGCCTGGGCGAGCAGTACTTC.

CDR3 protein: CASSPLPHYEQYF. The CDR3 DNA reads TGTGCCAGCTCACCGCTACCTCACTACGAGCAGTACTTC. The V gene is TRBV18, the J gene TRBJ2-7; no clear D gene. Deletions cut 3 bases from V and 3 bases from J, with 9 bases between. This CDR3 region has 13 residues. CDR1 is KGHSH and CDR2 is LQKENI in the germline V gene.

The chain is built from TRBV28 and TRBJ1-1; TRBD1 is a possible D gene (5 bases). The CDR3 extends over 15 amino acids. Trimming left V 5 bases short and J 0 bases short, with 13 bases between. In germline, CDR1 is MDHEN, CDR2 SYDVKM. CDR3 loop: CASSRGRSLNTEAFF. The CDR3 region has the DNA TGTGCCAGCAGTCGGGGCAGAAGTTTGAACACTGAAGCTTTCTTT.

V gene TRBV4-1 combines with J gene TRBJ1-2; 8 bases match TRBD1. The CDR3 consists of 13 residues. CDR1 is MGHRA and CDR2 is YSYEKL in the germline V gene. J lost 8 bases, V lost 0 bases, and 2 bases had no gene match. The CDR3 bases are TGCGCCAGCAGCCAAGATGGGGACAGGGGCTACACCTTC. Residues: CASSQDGDRGYTF.

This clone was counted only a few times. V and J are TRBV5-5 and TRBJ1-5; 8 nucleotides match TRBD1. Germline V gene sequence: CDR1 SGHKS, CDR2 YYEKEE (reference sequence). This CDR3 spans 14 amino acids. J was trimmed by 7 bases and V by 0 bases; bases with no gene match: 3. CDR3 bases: TGTGCCAGCAGCTTGGAACAGGGGGTGCAGCCCCAGCATTTT. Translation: CASSLEQGVQPQHF.

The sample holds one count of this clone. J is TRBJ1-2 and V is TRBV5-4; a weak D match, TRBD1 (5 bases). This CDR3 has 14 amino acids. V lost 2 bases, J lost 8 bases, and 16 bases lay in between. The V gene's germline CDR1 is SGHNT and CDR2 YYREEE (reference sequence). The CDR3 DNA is TGTGCCAGCAGCTTCCAGGAAGCGAGGGGAGGCTACACCTTC. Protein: CASSFQEARGGYTF.

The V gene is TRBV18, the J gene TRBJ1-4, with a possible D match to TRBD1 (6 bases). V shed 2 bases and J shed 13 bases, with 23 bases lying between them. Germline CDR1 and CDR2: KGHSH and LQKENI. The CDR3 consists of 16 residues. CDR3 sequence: CASSPRKDRANEGLFF. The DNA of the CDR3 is TGTGCCAGCTCACCAAGAAAGGACAGAGCTAATGAGGGACTGTTTTTT.

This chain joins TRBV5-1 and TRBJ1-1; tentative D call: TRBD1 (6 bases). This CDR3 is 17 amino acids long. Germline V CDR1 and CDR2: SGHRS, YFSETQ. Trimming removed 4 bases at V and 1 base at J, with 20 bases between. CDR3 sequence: CASSGDTGLVQNTEAFF. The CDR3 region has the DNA TGCGCCAGCAGCGGGGATACAGGGTTGGTCCAGAACACTGAAGCTTTCTTT.

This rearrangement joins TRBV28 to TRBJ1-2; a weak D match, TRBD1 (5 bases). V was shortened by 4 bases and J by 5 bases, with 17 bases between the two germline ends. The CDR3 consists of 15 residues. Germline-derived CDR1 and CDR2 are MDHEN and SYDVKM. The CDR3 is CASSYPDRGGYGYTF. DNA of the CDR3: TGTGCCAGCAGTTACCCGGACCGGGGGGGATATGGCTACACCTTC.